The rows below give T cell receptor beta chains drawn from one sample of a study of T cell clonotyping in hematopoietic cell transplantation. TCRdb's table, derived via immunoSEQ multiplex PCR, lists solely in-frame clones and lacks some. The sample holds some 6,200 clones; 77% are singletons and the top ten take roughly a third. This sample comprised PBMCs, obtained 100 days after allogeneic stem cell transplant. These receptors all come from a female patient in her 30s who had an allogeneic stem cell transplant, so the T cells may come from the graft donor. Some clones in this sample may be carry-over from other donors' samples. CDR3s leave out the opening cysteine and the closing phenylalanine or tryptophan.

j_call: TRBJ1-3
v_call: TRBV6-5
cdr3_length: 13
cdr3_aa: ASSYSTPERNTIY

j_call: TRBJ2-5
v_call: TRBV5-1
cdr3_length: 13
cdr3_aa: ASSLGLADQETQY

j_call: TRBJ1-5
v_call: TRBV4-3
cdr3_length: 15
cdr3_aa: ASSQEGSGGGNQPQH

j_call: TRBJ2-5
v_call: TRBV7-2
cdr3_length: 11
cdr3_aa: ASGRAGDETQY

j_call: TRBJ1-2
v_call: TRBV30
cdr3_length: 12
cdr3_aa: AWSRGSPYDGYT

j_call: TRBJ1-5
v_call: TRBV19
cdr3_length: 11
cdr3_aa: ASRMGWAQPQH

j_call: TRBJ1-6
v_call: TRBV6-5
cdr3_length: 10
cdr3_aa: ASSYYNSPLH

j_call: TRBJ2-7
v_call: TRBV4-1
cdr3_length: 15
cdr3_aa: ASSQDHNSRGPYEQY

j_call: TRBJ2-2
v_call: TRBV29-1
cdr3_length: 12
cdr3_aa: SVGGGLGTGELF

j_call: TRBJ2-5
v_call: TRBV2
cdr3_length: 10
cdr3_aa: ASGQSQETQY

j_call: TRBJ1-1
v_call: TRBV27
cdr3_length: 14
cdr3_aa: ASSLGQGAKITEAF

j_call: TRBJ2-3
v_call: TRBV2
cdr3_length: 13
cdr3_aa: ASSVWTASTDTQY

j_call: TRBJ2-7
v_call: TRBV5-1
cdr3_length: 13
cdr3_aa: ASSPRTGGIYEQY

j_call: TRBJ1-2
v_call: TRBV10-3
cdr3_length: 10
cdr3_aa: ASSTRVGGYT

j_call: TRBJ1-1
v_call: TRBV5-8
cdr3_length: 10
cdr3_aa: ASSLPPLGAF

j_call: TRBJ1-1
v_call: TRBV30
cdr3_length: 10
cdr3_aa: AWGSGTPLAF

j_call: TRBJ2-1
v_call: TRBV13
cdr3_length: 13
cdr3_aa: ASSGRGRPYNEQF

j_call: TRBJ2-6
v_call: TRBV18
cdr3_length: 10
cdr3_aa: ASSLATDVLT

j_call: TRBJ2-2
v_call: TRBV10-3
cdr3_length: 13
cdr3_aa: AIMDPGRVTGELF

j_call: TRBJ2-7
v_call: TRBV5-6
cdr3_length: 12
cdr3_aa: ASSLPGESHEQY

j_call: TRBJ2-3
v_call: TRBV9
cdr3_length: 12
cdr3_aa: ASSVSGATDTQY

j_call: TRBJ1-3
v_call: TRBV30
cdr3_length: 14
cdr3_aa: AWETGRRHSGNTIY

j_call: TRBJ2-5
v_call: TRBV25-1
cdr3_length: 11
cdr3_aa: ASSRDTQGTQY

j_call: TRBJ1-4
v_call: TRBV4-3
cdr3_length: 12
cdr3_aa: ASSPTGPGEKLF

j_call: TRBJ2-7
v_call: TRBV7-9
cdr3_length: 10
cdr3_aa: ASSLGSYEQY

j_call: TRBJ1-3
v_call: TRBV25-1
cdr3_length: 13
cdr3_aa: ASSESRGAGNTIY

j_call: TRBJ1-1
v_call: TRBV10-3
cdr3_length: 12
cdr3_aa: AIRTGGENTEAF

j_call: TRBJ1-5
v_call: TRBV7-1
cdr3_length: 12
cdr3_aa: ASGLHDRGVPQH

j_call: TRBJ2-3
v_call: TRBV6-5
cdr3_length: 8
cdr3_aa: ATWDDTQY

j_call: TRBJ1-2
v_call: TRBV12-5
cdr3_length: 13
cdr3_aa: ASGLAPLRDTRYT

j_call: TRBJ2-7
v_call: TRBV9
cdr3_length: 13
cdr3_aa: ASSSGAGQGFEQY

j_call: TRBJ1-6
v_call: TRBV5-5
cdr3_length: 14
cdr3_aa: ASSLISTGGTSPLH

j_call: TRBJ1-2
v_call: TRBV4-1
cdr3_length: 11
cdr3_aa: ASSPTAYYGYT

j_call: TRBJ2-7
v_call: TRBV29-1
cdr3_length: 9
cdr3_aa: SVGTDYEQY

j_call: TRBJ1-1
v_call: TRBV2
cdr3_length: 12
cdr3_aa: ASRQGPLLGEAF

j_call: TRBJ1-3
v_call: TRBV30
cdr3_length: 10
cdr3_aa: AWSQGSNTIY

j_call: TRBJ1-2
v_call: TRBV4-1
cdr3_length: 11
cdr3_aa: ASSQESAYGYT

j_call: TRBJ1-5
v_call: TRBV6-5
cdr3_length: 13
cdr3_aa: ASRPGTGVRQPQH

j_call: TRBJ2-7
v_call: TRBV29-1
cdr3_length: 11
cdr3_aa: SVGPTGGGEQY

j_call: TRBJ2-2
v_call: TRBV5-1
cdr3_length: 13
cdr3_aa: ASRKSGGNTGELF

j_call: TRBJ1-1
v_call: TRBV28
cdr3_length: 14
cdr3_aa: ASSSVRTAVNTEAF

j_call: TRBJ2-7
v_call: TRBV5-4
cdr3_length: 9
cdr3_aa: ASSSTGLQY

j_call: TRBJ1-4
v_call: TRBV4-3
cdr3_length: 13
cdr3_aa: ASTLTTGLNEKLF

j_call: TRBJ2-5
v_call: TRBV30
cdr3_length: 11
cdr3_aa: AWMGGRQETQY

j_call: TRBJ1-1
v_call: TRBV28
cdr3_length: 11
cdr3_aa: ASRKTDNTEAF

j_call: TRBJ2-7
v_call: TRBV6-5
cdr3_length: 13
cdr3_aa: ASPFPPSILYEQY